This T cell receptor beta chain was captured by sequencing in a study of siplizumab effects on memory and regulatory T cells. Study results and limitations: The alloresponse seemed to draw substantially on naive T cells, which appeared more diverse than memory cells. An assignable phenotype, naive or memory, was missing from roughly 79-95% of proliferating CD4+ or CD8+ clones.

As concerns this clone: Its cognate antigen is unknown.

This table comes from immunoSEQ multiplex PCR, and its TCRdb copy is limited to in-frame clones, with some not included. Here the sample spans 100,000 or so clones, 80% to 95% being singletons. V trimming: 4 bases; J trimming: 2 bases; junction bases outside the gene matches: 3. Germline CDR1 reads SEHNR; CDR2 reads FQNEAQ (reference sequence). The CDR3 consists of 15 residues. The TCR comes from a human donor in good health. The sequencing sample was made of non-Treg CD4+ T cells sorted from blood. V and J are TRBV7-9 and TRBJ2-1, with 9 bases that match TRBD1. The CDR3 nucleotides read TGTGCCAGCAGCTACCGGGACAGGGCCTACAATGAGCAGTTCTTC. This translates into CASSYRDRAYNEQFF.